The clone carrying this T cell receptor (beta chain) was counted many times. Antigen: not known. The sample belongs to a study of regulatory T cells in long-lasting Graves disease. General study results and limits: Persistent patients shared more public clonotypes (2,741) than new patients (966).

Looked up from germline, CDR1 is MNHNS and CDR2 is SASEGT. The CDR3 loop spans 15 amino acids. V shed 4 bases and J 2 bases; nucleotides not matched to a gene: 2. Specified time point: persistent/refractory GD, antithyroid drugs over 5 years with positive TRAb. PBMC-derived RNA was used for the TCR library. Patients were enrolled at an endocrinology department in Xi'an, China. Building the TCR beta libraries relied on iRepertoire HTBI primers, and CDR3 regions underwent Arm-PCR. MiXCR, run by TCRdb on the multiplex PCR reads, gives a single entry per CDR3 protein. The sample lists a few hundred thousand distinct CDR3 sequences, approximately 23% occurring once.

The rearrangement uses TRBV6-1 and TRBJ1-5, with 10 bases fitting TRBD1. The sequences come from peripheral blood mononuclear cells (PBMCs), collected when the disease was refractory, from a patient treated with antithyroid drugs. This clonotype was obtained from a female donor with Graves disease. CDR3 DNA sequence: TGTGCCAGCAGTGCGACAGGGGGCGGCAATCAGCCCCAGCATTTT. Translating it yields CASSATGGGNQPQHF.